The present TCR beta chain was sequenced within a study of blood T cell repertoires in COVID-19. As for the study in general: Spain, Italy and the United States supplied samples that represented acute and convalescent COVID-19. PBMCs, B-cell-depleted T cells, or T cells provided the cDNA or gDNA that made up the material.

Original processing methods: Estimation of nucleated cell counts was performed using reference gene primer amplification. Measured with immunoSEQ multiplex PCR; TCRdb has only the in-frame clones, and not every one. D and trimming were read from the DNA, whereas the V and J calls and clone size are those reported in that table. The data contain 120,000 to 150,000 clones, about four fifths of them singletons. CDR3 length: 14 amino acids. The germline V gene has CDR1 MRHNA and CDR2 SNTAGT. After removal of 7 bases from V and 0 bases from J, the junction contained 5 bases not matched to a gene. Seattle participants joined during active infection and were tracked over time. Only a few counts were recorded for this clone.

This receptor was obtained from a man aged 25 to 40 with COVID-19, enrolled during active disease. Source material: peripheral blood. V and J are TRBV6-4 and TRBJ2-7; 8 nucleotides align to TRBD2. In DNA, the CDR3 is TGTGCCAGCACCCCAGCGGGGGTCTCCTACGAGCAGTACTTC. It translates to CASTPAGVSYEQYF.